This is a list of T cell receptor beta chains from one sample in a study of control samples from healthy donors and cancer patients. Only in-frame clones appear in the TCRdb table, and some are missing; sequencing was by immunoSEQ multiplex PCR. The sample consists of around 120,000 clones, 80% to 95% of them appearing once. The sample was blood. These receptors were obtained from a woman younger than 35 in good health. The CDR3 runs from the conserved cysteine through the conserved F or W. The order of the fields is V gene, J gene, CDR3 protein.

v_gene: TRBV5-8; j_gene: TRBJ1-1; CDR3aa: CASSLSHLQGLNTEAFF
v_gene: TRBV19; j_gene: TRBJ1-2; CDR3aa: CASSTPGGYYGYTF
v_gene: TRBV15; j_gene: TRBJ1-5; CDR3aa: CATSRNQLQPQHF
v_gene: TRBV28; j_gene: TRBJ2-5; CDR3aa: CASSLGENQETQYF
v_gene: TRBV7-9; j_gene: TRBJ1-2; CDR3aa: CASSLAGTGGAGYYGYTF
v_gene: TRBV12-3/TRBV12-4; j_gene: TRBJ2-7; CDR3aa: CASWGTGASEQYF
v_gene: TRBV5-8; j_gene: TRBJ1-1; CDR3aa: CASSRTGAGTEAFF
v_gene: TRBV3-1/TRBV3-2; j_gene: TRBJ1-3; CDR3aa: CASSYTTGSSGNTIYF
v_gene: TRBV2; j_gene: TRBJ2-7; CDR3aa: CASTRVTVTYEQYF
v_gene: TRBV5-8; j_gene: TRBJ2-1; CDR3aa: CASSAGTSFFNEQFF
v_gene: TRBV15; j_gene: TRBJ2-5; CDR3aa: CATSRDPSQETQYF
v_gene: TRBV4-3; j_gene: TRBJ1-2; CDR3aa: CASSQEQKLNYGYTF
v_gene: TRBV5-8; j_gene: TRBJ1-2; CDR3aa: CASSLGQNYGYTF
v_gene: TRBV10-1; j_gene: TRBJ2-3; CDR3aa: CASSESATGSDTQYF
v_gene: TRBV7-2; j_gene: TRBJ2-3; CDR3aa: CASSLPGTTDTQYF
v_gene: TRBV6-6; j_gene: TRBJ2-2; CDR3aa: CASSPLGQTGDTGELFF
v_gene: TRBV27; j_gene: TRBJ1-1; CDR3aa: CASSFLGKDTEAFF
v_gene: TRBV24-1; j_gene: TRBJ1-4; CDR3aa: CATSGTGDNEKLFF
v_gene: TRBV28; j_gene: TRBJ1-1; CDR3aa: CASSFQGPRNTEAFF
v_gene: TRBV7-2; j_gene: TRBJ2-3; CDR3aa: CASSLGTRVSSDTQYF
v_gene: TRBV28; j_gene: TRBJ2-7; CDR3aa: CASSLVAGVYEQYF
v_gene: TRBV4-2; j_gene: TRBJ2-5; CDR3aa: CASSQVLDMETQYF
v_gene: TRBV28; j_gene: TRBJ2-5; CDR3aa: CASRFRETQYF
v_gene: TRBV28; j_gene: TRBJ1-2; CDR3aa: CASSSAAEGAKIANYGYTF
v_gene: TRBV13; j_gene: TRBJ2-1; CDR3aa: CASSRAGREGRSYNEQFF
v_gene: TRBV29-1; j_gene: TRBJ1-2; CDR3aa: CSVGPGWSTF
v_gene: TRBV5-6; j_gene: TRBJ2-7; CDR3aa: CASSTLSGGDEQYF
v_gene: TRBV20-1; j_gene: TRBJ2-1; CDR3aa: CSGKGGNEQFF
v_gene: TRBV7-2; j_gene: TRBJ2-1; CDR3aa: CASSLGGTLWATQNNEQFF
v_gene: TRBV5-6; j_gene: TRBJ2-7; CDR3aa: CASSLSGTGVYEQYF
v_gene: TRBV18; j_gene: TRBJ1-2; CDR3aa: CASSPGVDPGPNGYTF
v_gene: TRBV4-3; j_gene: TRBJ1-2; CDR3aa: CASSQETGDYGYTF
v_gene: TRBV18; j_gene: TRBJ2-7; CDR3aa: CASSPAGAGSEQYF
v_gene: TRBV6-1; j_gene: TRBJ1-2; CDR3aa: CASSEATGGGGYTF
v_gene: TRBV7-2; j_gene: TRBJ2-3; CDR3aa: CASSLVGSGSTDTQYF
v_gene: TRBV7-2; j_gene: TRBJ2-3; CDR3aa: CASSGLAGKSTDTQYF
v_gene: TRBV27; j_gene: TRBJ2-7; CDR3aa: CASSPDTSYEQYF
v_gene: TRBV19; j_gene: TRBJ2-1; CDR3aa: CASSNRVSYNEQFF
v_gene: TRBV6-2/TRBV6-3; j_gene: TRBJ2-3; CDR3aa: CASSYSNPDPRVVDTQYF
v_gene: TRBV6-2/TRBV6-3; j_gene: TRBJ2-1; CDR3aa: CASSSPFQYNEQFF
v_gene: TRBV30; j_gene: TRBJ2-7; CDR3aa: CAWSNGRASSYEQYF
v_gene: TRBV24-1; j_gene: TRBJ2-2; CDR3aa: CAPGLAEHRGAVF
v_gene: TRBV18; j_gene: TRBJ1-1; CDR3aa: CASSPGQDTEAFF
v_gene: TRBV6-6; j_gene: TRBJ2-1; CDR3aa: CASRRQGAEYNEQFF
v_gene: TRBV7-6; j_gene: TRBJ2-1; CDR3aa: CASSLARGEQFF
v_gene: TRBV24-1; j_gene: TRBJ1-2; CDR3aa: CATSDKGQGMNGYTF
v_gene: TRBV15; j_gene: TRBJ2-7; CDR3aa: CATSESSLRDISYEQYF
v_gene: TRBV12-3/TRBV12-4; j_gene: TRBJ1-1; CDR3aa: CASSFTGKNRFF
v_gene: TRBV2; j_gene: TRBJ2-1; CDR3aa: CASSEIVAGDNEQFF
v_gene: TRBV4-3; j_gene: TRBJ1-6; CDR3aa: CASSQKHPRAANNSPLHF
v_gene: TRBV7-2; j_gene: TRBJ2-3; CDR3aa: CASSLRPRAGGPTDTQYF
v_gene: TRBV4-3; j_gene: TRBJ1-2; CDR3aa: CASSQDHQENYGYTF
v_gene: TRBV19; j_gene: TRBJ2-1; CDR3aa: CASSIRLAGPYNEQFF
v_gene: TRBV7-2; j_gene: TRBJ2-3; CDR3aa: CASSFRVTDTQYF
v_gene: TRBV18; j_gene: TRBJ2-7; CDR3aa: CASSPRGGTYEQYF
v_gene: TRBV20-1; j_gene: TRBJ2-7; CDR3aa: CSAIGSYEQYF
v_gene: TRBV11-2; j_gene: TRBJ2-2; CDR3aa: CASSLDDYTGELFF